What follows describes a single T cell receptor (beta chain). What it binds is not known. The data are from a study of pediatric ulcerative colitis. Study observations and caveats: Total lymphocyte DNA, not sorted subsets, was the template.

The diagnostic colonoscopy in ulcerative colitis patients preceded any immunosuppressive treatment. Trimming stripped 0 bases from V and 8 bases from J, with 17 bases between. Germline loops: CDR1 MNHEY, CDR2 SVGAGI. The CDR3 consists of 16 residues. Clones were sequenced by immunoSEQ multiplex PCR, and TCRdb holds only the in-frame ones, with some missing. Counted here are over 35,000 clones, over 80% occurring once; the ten biggest clones make up roughly 20%. The chain links TRBV6-5 to TRBJ2-1; D assignment may be TRBD1 or TRBD2 (6 bases each). Specimen: blood. The sequence was collected from a girl aged 10 to 17 with moderate ulcerative colitis. This CDR3 reads CASSYSKTRGRYEQFF. The CDR3 nucleotides read TGTGCCAGCAGTTACTCGAAGACCCGGGGGCGATATGAGCAGTTCTTC.